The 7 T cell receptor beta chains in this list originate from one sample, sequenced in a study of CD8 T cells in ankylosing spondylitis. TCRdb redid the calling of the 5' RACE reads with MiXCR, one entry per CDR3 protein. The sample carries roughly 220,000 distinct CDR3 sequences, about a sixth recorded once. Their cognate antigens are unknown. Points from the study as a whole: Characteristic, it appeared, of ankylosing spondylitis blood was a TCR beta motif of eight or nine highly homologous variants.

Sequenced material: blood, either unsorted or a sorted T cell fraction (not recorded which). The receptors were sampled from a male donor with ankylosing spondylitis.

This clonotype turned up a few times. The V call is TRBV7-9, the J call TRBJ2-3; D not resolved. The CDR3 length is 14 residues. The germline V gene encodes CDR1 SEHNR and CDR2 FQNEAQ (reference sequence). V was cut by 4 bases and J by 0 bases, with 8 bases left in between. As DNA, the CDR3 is TGTGCCAGCAGCTCGAGTGCTAGCACAGATACGCAGTATTTT. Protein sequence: CASSSSASTDTQYF.

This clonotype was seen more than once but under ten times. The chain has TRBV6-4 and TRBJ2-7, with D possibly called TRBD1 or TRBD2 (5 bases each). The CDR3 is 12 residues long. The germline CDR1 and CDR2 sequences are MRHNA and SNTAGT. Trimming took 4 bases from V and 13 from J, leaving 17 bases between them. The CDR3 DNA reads TGTGCCAGCAGTGGGGTCAGAGGGGCCCCTTACTTC. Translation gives CASSGVRGAPYF.

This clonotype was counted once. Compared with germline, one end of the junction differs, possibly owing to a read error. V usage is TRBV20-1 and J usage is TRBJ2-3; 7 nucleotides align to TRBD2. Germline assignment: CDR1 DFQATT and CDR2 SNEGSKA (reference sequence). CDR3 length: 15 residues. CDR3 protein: CSAGDTGGEADTQYF. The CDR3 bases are TGCAGTGCTGGAGACACGGGAGGAGAGGCAGATACGCAGTATTTT.

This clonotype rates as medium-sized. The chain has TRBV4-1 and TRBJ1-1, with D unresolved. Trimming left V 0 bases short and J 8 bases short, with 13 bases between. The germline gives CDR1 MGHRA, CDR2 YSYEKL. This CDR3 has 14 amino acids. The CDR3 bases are TGCGCCAGCAGCCAAGACGAAACGGGTGGGGAAGCTTTCTTT. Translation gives CASSQDETGGEAFF.

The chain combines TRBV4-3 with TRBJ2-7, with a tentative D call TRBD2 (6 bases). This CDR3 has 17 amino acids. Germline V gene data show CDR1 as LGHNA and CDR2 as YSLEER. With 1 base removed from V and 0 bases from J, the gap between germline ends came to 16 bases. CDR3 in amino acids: CASSQVRTGDISYEQYF. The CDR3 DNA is TGCGCCAGCAGCCAAGTCCGAACGGGAGACATCTCCTACGAGCAGTACTTC.

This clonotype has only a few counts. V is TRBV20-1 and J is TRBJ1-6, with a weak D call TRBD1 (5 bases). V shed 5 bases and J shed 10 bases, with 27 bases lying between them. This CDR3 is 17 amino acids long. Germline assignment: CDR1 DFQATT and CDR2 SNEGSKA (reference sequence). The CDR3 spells CSAPGAGVGRVDSPLHF. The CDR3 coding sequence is TGCAGTGCTCCCGGGGCCGGGGTTGGGAGGGTGGACTCACCCCTCCACTTT.

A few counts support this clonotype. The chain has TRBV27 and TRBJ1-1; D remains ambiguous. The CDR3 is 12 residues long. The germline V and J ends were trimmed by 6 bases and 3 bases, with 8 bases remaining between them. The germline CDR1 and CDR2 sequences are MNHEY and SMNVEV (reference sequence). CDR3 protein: CASRQLDTEAFF. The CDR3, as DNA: TGTGCCAGCAGGCAGTTGGACACTGAAGCTTTCTTT.